This paragraph covers one T cell receptor (beta chain) sequence. V was clipped by 4 bases and J by 6 bases; unmatched bases: 2. The CDR3 runs to 13 residues. Germline CDR1 and CDR2: MDHEN and SYDVKM. The sample is drawn from a study of technical replicates of blood from a handful of donors. Here immunoSEQ multiplex PCR was the method, and the copy in TCRdb shows in-frame clones only, minus some. Of tens of thousands of clones in the sample, around 96% are singletons; the top ten hold roughly 0.21%. This receptor was obtained from a human donor in good health. The sample comprised T cells isolated from PBMCs. The chain links TRBV28 to TRBJ1-2, with 10 bases identical to TRBD1. CDR3 protein: CASSSGQGHGYTF. CDR3 DNA: TGTGCCAGCAGTTCGGGACAGGGGCATGGCTACACCTTC.